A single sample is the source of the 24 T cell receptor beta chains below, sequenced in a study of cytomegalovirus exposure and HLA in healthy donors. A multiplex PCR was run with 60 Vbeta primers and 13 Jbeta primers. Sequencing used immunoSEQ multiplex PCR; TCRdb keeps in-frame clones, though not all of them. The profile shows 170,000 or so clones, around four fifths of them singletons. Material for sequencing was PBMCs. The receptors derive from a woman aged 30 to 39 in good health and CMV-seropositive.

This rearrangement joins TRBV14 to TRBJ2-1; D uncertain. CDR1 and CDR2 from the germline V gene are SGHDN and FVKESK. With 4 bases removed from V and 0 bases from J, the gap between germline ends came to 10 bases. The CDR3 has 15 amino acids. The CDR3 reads CASSPLDLSYNEQFF. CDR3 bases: TGTGCCAGCAGCCCCCTAGACCTCTCCTACAATGAGCAGTTCTTC. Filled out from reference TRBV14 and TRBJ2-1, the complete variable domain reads EAGVTQFPSHSVIEKGQTVTLRCDPISGHDNLYWYRRVMGKEIKFLLHFVKESKQDESGMPNNRFLAERTGGTYSTLKVQPAELEDSGVYFCASSPLDLSYNEQFFGPGTRLTVL.

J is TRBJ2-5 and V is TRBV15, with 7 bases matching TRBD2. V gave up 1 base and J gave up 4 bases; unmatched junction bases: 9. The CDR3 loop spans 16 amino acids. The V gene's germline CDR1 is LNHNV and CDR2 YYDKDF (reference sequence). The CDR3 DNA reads TGTGCCACCAGCAGAGGCAGGACTAGGGAGACAGAGACCCAGTACTTC. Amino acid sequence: CATSRGRTRETETQYF.

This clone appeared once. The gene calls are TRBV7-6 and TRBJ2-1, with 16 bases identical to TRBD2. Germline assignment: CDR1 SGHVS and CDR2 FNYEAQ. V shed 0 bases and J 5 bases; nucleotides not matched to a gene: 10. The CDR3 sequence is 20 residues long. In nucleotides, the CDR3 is TGTGCCAGCAGCTTAGCTGCGGGACTAGCGGGAGGGGCTATTGACAATGAGCAGTTCTTC. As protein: CASSLAAGLAGGAIDNEQFF.

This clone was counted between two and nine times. The CDR3 spells CASSFRQEAKNIQYF. As DNA, the CDR3 is TGTGCCAGCAGCTTCCGACAGGAAGCCAAAAACATTCAGTACTTC. V gene TRBV5-8 combines with J gene TRBJ2-4; possible D gene TRBD1, 6 bases. Germline CDR1 and CDR2: SGHTS and YDEGEE. V lost 2 bases, J lost 0 bases, and 9 bases lay in between. The CDR3 is made up of 15 amino acids. The full variable domain, with the rest looked up from reference TRBV5-8 and TRBJ2-4, is EAGVTQSPTHLIKTRGQQATLRCSPISGHTSVYWYQQALGLGLQFLLWYDEGEERNRGNFPPRFSGRQFPNYSSELNVNALELEDSALYLCASSFRQEAKNIQYFGAGTRLSVL.

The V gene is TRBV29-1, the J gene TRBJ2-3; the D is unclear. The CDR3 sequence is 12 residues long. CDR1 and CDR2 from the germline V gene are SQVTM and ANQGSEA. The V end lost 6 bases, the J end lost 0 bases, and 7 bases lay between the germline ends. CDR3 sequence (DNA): TGCAGCGTCGTGACTAGCACAGATACGCAGTATTTT. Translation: CSVVTSTDTQYF.

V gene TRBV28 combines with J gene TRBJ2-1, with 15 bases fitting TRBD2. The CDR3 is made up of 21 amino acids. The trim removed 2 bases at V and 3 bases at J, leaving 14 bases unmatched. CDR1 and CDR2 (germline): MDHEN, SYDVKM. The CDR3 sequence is CASSLGLIRTSGRAGYNEQFF. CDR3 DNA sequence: TGTGCCAGCAGTTTAGGCCTGATCAGGACTAGCGGGAGGGCCGGCTACAATGAGCAGTTCTTC.

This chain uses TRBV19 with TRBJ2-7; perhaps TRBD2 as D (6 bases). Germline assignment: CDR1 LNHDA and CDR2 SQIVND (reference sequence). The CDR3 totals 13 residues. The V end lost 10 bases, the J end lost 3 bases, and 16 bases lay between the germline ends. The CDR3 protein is CATSVAASYEQYF. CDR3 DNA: TGTGCCACCAGCGTAGCGGCGAGCTACGAGCAGTACTTC.

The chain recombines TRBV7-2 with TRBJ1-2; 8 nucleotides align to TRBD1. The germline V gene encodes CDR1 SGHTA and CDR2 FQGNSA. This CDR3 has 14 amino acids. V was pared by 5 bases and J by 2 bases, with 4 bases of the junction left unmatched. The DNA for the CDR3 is TGTGCCAGCAGCCCAGGGGGCAGGAACTATGGCTACACCTTC. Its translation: CASSPGGRNYGYTF.

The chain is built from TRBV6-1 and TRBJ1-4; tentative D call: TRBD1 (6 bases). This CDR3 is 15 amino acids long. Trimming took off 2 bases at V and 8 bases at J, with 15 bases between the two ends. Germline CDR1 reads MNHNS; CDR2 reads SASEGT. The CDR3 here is CASSELWTDAEKLFF. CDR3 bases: TGTGCCAGCAGTGAACTTTGGACAGATGCCGAAAAACTGTTTTTT.

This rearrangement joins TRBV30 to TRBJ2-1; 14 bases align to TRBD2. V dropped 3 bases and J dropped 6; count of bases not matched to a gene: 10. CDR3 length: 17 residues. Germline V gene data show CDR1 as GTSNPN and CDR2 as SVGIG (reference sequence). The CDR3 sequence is CAWSEGLAGDYSNEQFF. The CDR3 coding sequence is TGTGCCTGGAGCGAGGGACTAGCGGGAGATTACAGCAATGAGCAGTTCTTC.

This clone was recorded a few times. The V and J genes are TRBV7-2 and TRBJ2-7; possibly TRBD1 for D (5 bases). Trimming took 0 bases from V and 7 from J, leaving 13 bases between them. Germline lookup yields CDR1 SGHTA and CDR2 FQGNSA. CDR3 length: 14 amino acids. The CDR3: CASSLADSVGEQYF. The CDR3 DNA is TGTGCCAGCAGCTTAGCTGACAGTGTGGGTGAGCAGTACTTC.

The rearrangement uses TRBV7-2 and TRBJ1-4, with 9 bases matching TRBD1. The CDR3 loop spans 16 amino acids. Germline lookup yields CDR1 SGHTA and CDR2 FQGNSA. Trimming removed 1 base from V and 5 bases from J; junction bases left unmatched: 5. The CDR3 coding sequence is TGTGCCAGCAGCTTAGATACAGGACAGGGGAATGAAAAACTGTTTTTT. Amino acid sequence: CASSLDTGQGNEKLFF.

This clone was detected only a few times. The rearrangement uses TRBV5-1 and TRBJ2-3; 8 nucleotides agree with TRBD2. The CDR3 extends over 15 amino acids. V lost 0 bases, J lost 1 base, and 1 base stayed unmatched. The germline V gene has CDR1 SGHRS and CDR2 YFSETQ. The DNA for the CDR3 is TGCGCCAGCAGCTTGGTGCGGGAGGGCACAGATACGCAGTATTTT. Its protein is CASSLVREGTDTQYF.

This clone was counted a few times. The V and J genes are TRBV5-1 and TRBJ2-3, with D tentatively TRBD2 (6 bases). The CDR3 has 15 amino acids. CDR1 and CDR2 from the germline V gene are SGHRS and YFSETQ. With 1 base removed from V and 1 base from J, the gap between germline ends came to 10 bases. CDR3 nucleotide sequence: TGCGCCAGCAGCTTGAAGGCTAGCGGCACAGATACGCAGTATTTT. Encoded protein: CASSLKASGTDTQYF.

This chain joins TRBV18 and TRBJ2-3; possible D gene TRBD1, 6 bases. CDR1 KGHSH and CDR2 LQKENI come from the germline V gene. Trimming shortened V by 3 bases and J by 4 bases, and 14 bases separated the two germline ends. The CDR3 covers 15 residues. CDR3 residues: CASSPRGSEADTQYF. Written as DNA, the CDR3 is TGTGCCAGCTCACCCAGGGGTTCTGAGGCAGATACGCAGTATTTT. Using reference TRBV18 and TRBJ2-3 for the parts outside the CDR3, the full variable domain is NAGVMQNPRHLVRRRGQEARLRCSPMKGHSHVYWYRQLPEEGLKFMVYLQKENIIDESGMPKERFSAEFPKEGPSILRIQQVVRGDSAAYFCASSPRGSEADTQYFGPGTRLTVL.

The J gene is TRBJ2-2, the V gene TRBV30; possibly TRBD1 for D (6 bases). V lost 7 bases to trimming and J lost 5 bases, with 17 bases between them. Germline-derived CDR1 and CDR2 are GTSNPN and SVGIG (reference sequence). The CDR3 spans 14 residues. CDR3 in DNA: TGTGCCTACGATCGAACAGGGAAGACCGGGGAGCTGTTTTTT. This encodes CAYDRTGKTGELFF.

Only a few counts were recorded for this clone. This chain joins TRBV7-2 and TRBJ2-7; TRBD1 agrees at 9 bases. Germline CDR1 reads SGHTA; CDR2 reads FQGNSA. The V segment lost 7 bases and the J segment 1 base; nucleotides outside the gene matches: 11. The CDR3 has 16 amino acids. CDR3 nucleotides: TGTGCCAGCACACTCGTAGGAGGGACAGGGTCCTACGAGCAGTACTTC. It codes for CASTLVGGTGSYEQYF.

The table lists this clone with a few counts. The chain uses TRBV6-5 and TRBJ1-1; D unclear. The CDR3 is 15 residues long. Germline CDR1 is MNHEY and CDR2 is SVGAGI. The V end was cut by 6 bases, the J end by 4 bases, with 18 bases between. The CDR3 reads CASSTPQRAGTEAFF. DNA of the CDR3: TGTGCCAGCAGCACCCCTCAGCGGGCCGGCACTGAAGCTTTCTTT.

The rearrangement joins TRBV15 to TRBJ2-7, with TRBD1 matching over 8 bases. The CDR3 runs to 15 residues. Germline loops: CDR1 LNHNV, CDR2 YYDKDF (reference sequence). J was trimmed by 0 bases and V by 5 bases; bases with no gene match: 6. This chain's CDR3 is CATSPRDRHSYEQYF. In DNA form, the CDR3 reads TGTGCCACCAGCCCGCGGGACAGGCACTCCTACGAGCAGTACTTC.

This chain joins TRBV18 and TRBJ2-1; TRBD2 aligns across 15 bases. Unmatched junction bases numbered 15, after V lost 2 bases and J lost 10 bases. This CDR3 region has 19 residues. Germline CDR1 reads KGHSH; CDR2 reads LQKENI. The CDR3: CASSPSTGTSGGPYGEQFF. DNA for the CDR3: TGTGCCAGCTCACCATCTACCGGGACTAGCGGGGGGCCCTACGGGGAGCAGTTCTTC.

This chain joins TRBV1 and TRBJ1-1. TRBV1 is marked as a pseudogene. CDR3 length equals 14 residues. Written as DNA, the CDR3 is TGCACCAGCAGCCAAGATATTGAGTCCTCTGAAGCTTTCTTT. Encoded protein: CTSSQDIESSEAFF.

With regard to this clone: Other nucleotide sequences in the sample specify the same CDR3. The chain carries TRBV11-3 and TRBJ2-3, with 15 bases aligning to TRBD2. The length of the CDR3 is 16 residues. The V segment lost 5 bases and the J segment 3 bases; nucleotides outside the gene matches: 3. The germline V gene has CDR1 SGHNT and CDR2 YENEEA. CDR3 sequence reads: CASSKGTSGRTDTQYF. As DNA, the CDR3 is TGTGCCAGCAGCAAAGGGACTAGCGGGAGGACAGATACGCAGTATTTT.

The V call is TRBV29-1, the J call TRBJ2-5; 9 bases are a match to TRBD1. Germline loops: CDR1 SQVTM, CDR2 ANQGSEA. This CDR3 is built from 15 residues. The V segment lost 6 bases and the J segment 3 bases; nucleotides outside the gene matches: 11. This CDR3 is CSVAPWRDREETQYF. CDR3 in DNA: TGCAGCGTCGCCCCGTGGCGGGACAGGGAAGAGACCCAGTACTTC. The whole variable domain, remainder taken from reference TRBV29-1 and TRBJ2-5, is SAVISQKPSRDICQRGTSLTIQCQVDSQVTMMFWYRQQPGQSLTLIATANQGSEATYESGFVIDKFPISRPNLTFSTLTVSNMSPEDSSIYLCSVAPWRDREETQYFGPGTRLLVL.

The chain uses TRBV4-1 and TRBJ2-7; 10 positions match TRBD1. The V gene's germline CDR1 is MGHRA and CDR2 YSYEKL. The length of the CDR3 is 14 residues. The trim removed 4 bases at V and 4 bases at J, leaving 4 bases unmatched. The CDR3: CASSPWDRGYEQYF. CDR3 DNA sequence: TGCGCCAGCAGCCCTTGGGACAGGGGTTACGAGCAGTACTTC.